One and the same sample provided the 4 T cell receptor beta chains below, sequenced in a study of beta chain features in type 1 diabetes. Every bit of the isolated RNA underwent reverse transcription, so sequencing read expressed TCRB transcripts. Generated by immunoSEQ multiplex PCR, the TCRdb table keeps only in-frame clones and is missing some. The sample has roughly 170,000 clones; roughly an eighth are singletons. Sequenced material: central memory CD4+ T cells from blood. Every receptor here comes from a woman between 18 and 30 years old in good health.

In this sample, this clone turned up a few times. This chain joins TRBV5-4 and TRBJ1-5, with TRBD1 matching 7 bases. V trimming: 4 bases; J trimming: 2 bases; junction bases outside the gene matches: 3. The CDR3 extends over 14 amino acids. Germline V gene lookup returns CDR1 SGHNT and CDR2 YYREEE (reference sequence). CDR3 nucleotide sequence: TGTGCCAGCAGCATCGGACAGGGCAATCAGCCCCAGCATTTT. This gives the protein CASSIGQGNQPQHF.

This rearrangement joins TRBV5-1 to TRBJ1-2, with 7 bases lining up with TRBD1. The ends lost 4 bases at V and 2 bases at J; junction bases unmatched: 5. CDR1 SGHRS and CDR2 YFSETQ come from the germline V gene. The CDR3 consists of 14 residues. The CDR3 here is CASSPNRGNYGYTF. CDR3 sequence (DNA): TGCGCCAGCAGCCCGAACAGGGGCAACTATGGCTACACCTTC.

The chain combines TRBV29-1 with TRBJ2-6; D gene ambiguous. The V gene's germline CDR1 is SQVTM and CDR2 ANQGSEA. This CDR3 contains 13 residues. The germline V and J ends were trimmed by 4 bases and 0 bases, with 4 bases remaining between them. The CDR3 region is CSVASSGANVLTF. The CDR3, as DNA: TGCAGCGTTGCGAGCTCTGGGGCCAACGTCCTGACTTTC.

This clone showed up just a few times. The chain carries TRBV29-1 and TRBJ1-4; D not resolved. V dropped 5 bases and J dropped 6 bases, with 19 bases sitting between them. The CDR3 is made up of 15 amino acids. The germline gives CDR1 SQVTM, CDR2 ANQGSEA. The CDR3 DNA follows: TGCAGCGTTACCTACACAGTGAAACCGGATGAAAAACTGTTTTTT. It codes for CSVTYTVKPDEKLFF.